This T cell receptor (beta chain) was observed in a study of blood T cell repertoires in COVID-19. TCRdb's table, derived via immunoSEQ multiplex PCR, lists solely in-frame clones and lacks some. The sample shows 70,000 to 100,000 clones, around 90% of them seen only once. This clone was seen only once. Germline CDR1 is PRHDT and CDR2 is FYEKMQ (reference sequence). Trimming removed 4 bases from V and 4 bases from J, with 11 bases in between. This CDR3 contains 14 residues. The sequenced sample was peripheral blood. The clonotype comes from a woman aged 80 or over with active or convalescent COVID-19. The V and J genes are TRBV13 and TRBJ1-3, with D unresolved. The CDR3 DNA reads TGTGCCAGCAGCTCCCGGACGGGAGGAAACACCATATATTTT. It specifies CASSSRTGGNTIYF.